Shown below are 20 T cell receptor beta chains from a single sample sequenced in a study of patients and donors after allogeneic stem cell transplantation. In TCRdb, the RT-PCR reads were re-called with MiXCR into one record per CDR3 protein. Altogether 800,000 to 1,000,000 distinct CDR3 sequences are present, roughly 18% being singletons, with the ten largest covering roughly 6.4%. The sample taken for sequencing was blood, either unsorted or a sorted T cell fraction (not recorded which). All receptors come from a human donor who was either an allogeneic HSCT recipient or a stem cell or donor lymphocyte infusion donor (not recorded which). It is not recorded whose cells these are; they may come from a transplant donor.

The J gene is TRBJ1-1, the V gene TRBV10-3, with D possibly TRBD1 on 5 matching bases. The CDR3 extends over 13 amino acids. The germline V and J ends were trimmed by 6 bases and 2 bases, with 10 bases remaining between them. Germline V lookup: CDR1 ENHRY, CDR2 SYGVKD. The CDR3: CAISDRQNTEAFF. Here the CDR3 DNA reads TGTGCCATCAGCGACAGACAAAACACTGAAGCTTTCTTT.

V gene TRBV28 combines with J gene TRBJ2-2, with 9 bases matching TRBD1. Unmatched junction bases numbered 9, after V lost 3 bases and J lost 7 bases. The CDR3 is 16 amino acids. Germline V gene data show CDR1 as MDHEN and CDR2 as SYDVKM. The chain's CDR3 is CASSFGVQGAGGELFF. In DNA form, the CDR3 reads TGTGCCAGCAGTTTCGGGGTACAGGGGGCTGGCGGGGAGCTGTTTTTT.

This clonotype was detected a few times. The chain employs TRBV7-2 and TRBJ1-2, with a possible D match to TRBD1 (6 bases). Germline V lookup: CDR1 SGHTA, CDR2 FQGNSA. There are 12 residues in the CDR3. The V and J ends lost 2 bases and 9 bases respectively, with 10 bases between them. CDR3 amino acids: CASSLQGRSYTF. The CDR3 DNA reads TGTGCCAGCAGCTTACAGGGGAGGAGCTACACCTTC.

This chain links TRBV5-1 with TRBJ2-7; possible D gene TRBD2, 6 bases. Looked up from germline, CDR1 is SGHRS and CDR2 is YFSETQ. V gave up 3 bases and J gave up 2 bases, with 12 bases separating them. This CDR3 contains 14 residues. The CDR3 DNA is TGCGCCAGCAGCTACGGGAGTGGAACCTACGAGCAGTACTTC. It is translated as CASSYGSGTYEQYF.

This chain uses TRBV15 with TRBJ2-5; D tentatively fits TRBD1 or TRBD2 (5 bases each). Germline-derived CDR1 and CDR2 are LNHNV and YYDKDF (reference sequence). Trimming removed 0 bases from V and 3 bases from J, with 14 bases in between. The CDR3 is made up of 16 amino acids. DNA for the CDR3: TGTGCCACCAGCAGAGAAGGGGTGGACGGGAAAGAGACCCAGTACTTC. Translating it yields CATSREGVDGKETQYF.

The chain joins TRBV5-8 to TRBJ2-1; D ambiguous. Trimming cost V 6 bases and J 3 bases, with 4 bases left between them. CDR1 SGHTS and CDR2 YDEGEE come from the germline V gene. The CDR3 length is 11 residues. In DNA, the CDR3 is TGTGCCAGCACAGTCTACAATGAGCAGTTCTTC. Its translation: CASTVYNEQFF.

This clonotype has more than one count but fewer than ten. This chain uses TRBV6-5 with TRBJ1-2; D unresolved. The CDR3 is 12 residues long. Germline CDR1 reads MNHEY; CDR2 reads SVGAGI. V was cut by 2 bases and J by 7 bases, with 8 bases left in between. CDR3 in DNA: TGTGCCAGCAGTTACGAAGGGTTTGGCTACACCTTC. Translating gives CASSYEGFGYTF.

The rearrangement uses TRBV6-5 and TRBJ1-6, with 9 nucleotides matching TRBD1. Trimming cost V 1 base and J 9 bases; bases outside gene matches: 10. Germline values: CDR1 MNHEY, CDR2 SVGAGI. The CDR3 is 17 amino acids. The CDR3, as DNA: TGTGCCAGCAGTTACTTGCAGGGACAGGGCCGGGGTTCACCCCTCCACTTT. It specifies CASSYLQGQGRGSPLHF.

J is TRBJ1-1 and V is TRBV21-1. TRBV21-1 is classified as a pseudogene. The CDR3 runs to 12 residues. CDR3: CASSGAGGEAFF. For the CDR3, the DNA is TGTGCCAGCAGCGGGGCGGGAGGTGAAGCTTTCTTT.

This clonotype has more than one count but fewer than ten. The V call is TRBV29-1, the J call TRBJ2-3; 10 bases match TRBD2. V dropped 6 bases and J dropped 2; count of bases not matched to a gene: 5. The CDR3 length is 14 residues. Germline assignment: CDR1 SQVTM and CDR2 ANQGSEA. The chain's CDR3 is CSVKTSGFTDTQYF. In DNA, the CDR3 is TGCAGCGTAAAGACTAGCGGGTTCACAGATACGCAGTATTTT.

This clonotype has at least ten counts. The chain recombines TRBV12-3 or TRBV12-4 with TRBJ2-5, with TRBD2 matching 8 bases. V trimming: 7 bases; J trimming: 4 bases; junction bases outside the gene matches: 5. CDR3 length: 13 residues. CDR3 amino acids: CASTPGLGETQYF. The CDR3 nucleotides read TGTGCCAGCACCCCGGGACTAGGAGAGACCCAGTACTTC.

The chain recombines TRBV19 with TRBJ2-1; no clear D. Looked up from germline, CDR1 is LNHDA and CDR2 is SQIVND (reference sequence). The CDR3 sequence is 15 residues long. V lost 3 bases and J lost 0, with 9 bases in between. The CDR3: CASSISVSSYNEQFF. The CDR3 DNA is TGTGCCAGTAGTATTAGTGTGAGCTCCTACAATGAGCAGTTCTTC. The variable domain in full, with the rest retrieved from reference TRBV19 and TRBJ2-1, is DGGITQSPKYLFRKEGQNVTLSCEQNLNHDAMYWYRQDPGQGLRLIYYSQIVNDFQKGDIAEGYSVSREKKESFPLTVTSAQKNPTAFYLCASSISVSSYNEQFFGPGTRLTVL.

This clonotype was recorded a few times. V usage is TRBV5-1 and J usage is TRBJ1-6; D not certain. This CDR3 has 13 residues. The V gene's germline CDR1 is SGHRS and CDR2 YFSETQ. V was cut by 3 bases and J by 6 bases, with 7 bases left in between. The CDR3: CASSSQTNSPLHF. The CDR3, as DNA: TGCGCCAGCAGCTCCCAGACTAATTCACCCCTCCACTTT.

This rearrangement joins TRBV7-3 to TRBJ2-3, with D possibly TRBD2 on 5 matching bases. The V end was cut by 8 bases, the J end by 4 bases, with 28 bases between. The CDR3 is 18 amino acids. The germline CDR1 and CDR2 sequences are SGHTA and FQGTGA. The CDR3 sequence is CASSPLPPSGGVPDTQYF. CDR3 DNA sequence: TGTGCCAGCTCCCCTTTACCCCCCAGCGGTGGGGTTCCAGATACGCAGTATTTT.

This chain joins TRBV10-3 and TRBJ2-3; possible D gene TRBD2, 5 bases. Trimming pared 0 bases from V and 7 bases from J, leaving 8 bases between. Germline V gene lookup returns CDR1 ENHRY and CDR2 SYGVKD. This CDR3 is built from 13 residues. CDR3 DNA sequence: TGTGCCATCAGTGAGTCCAGACTATATACGCAGTATTTT. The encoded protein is CAISESRLYTQYF.

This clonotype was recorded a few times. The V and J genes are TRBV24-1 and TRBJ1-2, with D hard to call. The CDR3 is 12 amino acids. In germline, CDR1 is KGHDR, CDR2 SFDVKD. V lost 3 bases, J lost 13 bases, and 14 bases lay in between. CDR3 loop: CATSDALTETTF. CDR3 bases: TGTGCCACCAGTGATGCCCTCACGGAAACCACCTTC.

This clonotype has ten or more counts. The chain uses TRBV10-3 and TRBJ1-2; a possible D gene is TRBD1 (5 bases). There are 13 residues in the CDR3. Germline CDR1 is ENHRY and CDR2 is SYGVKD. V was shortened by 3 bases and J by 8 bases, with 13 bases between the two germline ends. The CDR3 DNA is TGTGCCATCAGTGACAGGGAGGTCGGCGGCTACACCTTC. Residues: CAISDREVGGYTF.

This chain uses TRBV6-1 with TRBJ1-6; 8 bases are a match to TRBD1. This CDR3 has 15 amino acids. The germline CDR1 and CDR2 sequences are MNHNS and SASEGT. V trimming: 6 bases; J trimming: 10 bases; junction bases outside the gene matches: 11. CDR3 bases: TGTGCCAGCAGCATCGGACAGGGATGGAGATCACCCCTCCACTTT. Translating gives CASSIGQGWRSPLHF.

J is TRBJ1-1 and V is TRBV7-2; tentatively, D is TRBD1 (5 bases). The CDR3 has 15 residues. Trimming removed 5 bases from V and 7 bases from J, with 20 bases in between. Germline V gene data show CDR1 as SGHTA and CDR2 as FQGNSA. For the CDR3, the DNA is TGTGCCAGCAGCCAATCCGGGACGGGCAGTTTTGAAGCTTTCTTT. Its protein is CASSQSGTGSFEAFF.

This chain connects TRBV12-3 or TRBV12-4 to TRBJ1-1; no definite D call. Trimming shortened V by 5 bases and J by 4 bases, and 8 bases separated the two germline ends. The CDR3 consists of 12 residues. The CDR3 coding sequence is TGTGCCAGCAGTATCATGGGCACTGAAGCTTTCTTT. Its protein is CASSIMGTEAFF.